The sequence of this TCR beta chain was determined in a study of neurological immune-mediated disorders. This clonotype was counted ten times or more. Germline loops: CDR1 MNHEY, CDR2 SMNVEV (reference sequence). The ends were cut back, 3 bases at V and 4 bases at J, with 13 bases in the middle. The CDR3 sequence is 15 residues long. TCRdb re-called the 5' RACE reads through MiXCR, storing one row per CDR3 protein. The sample lists under 85,000 distinct CDR3 sequences; less than 15% were seen once. This TCR came from a woman aged 45 to 65 in good health. The genes are TRBV27 and TRBJ2-1; weak D call: TRBD2 (6 bases). Sequencing input: PBMCs. The CDR3 nucleotides are TGTGCCAGCAGTTTGATCAGCGGAGGGTACAATGAGCAGTTCTTC. Translation: CASSLISGGYNEQFF.